This record concerns one T cell receptor (beta chain) sequence. The data were taken from a study of blood T cell repertoires in COVID-19. Study overall: Acute and convalescent COVID-19 samples came from the United States, Italy and Spain. T cells, B-cell-depleted T cells, or PBMCs provided the cDNA or gDNA that served as material.

Methods used by the authors: The authors estimated nucleated cell counts from reference gene primer amplification. Clones were sequenced by immunoSEQ multiplex PCR, and TCRdb holds only the in-frame ones, with some missing. The V and J calls and clone size come from that table; D and trimming were worked out from the DNA. The table includes 340,000 or so clones, 80% to 90% detected once. V was cut by 0 bases and J by 5 bases, with 17 bases left in between. CDR1 is SGHRS, CDR2 YFSETQ, per germline. This CDR3 contains 16 residues. The specimen was peripheral blood. The TCR comes from a man aged 50 to 60 with active or convalescent COVID-19. The chain joins TRBV5-1 to TRBJ2-5; a possible D gene is TRBD1 (6 bases). The CDR3 DNA reads TGCGCCAGCAGCTTGGACAGGGTCGATGGTGGGGAGACCCAGTACTTC. Protein: CASSLDRVDGGETQYF. Supplemented by reference TRBV5-1 and TRBJ2-5, the full variable domain reads KAGVTQTPRYLIKTRGQQVTLSCSPISGHRSVSWYQQTPGQGLQFLFEYFSETQRNKGNFPGRFSGRQFSNSRSEMNVSTLELGDSALYLCASSLDRVDGGETQYFGPGTRLLVL.